The 12 T cell receptor beta chains below come from one sample, sequenced in a study of cytomegalovirus exposure and HLA in healthy donors. PCR involved 60 Vbeta and 13 Jbeta primers. Only in-frame clones appear in the TCRdb table, and some are missing; sequencing was by immunoSEQ multiplex PCR. The sample has more than 100,000 clones; about 79% are singletons. Sequenced input: PBMCs. The source is a female donor in good health and CMV-seropositive.

The chain uses TRBV11-2 and TRBJ2-5; the match to TRBD2 covers 9 bases. V was clipped by 5 bases and J by 2 bases; unmatched bases: 18. Germline V CDR1 and CDR2: SGHAT, FQNNGV. The CDR3 has 19 amino acids. The CDR3 region has the DNA TGTGCCAGCAGCCCGTCAATTTGGGGCGGGAGGGCCTTTCAAGAGACCCAGTACTTC. Its translation is CASSPSIWGGRAFQETQYF.

The chain is built from TRBV19 and TRBJ1-5, with D uncertain. The germline gives CDR1 LNHDA, CDR2 SQIVND (reference sequence). Trimming pared 10 bases from V and 1 base from J, leaving 23 bases between. The CDR3 totals 17 residues. CDR3 bases: TGTGCCACCCGGGGTGGGTCTAATGCGCAGAGCAATCAGCCCCAGCATTTT. Its protein product is CATRGGSNAQSNQPQHF.

The chain recombines TRBV28 with TRBJ2-1; TRBD1 matches at 9 bases. Germline V gives CDR1 MDHEN, CDR2 SYDVKM. With V trimmed by 3 bases and J by 5 bases, 5 bases remained unmatched. This CDR3 has 15 residues. This chain's CDR3 is CASSFVGTGHNEQFF. CDR3 coding DNA: TGTGCCAGCAGTTTTGTGGGGACAGGGCACAATGAGCAGTTCTTC.

The chain recombines TRBV10-1 with TRBJ2-7, with D perhaps TRBD2 (6 bases). The germline V gene has CDR1 WNHNN and CDR2 SYGVQD (reference sequence). Trimming removed 2 bases at V and 1 base at J, with 12 bases between. The CDR3 length is 15 residues. The CDR3 coding sequence is TGCGCCAGCAGTGAGGCCGGGACTGCATCCTACGAGCAGTACTTC. Translating gives CASSEAGTASYEQYF.

The chain links TRBV11-2 to TRBJ2-7, with TRBD1 identical over 9 bases. CDR1 SGHAT and CDR2 FQNNGV come from the germline V gene. The CDR3 is made up of 14 amino acids. Losses at the gene ends were 6 bases for V and 3 bases for J; bases not matched to a gene: 6. CDR3 in amino acids: CASSQQGAHYEQYF. The CDR3 region has the DNA TGTGCCAGCAGTCAACAGGGGGCCCACTACGAGCAGTACTTC.

This clone appeared a few times. This sequence joins TRBV29-1 and TRBJ2-1, with 8 bases identical to TRBD1. Germline V gene lookup returns CDR1 SQVTM and CDR2 ANQGSEA. This CDR3 is built from 15 residues. V lost 2 bases, J lost 4 bases, and 7 bases stayed unmatched. CDR3 sequence reads: CSVESRQGLYNEQFF. The CDR3 bases are TGCAGCGTTGAAAGCAGACAGGGGCTGTACAATGAGCAGTTCTTC.

In nucleotides, the CDR3 is TGTGCCAGCAGTGAATTTCCAGCGGGAGACTACAATGAGCAGTTCTTC. Residues: CASSEFPAGDYNEQFF. The chain combines TRBV6-1 with TRBJ2-1; 8 positions agree with TRBD2. The CDR3 has 16 residues. Germline CDR1 is MNHNS and CDR2 is SASEGT. The ends lost 2 bases at V and 3 bases at J; junction bases unmatched: 6.

V gene TRBV2 combines with J gene TRBJ1-2; TRBD1 matches 9 bases. Germline V gene sequence: CDR1 SNHLY, CDR2 FYNNEI. This CDR3 has 14 amino acids. V shed 5 bases and J 7 bases; nucleotides not matched to a gene: 8. The CDR3 nucleotides read TGTGCCAGCAGTACACAGGGGGCAGGAGGTGGCTACACCTTC. Translated: CASSTQGAGGGYTF.

This rearrangement joins TRBV5-1 to TRBJ2-7; a possible D gene is TRBD1 (6 bases). V gave up 0 bases and J gave up 2 bases, with 12 bases separating them. The CDR3 contains 15 residues. Germline V CDR1 and CDR2: SGHRS, YFSETQ. The CDR3 sequence: CASSLEGQSTYEQYF. For the CDR3, the DNA is TGCGCCAGCAGCTTGGAGGGACAATCTACCTACGAGCAGTACTTC.

V usage is TRBV13 and J usage is TRBJ1-1; D remains ambiguous. Per germline, CDR1 PRHDT and CDR2 FYEKMQ (reference sequence). The CDR3 sequence is 13 residues long. V was clipped by 2 bases and J by 6 bases, with 10 bases between them. This CDR3 reads CASSLQDRPEAFF. The DNA of the CDR3 is TGTGCCAGCAGCTTACAGGATAGACCTGAAGCTTTCTTT.

The J gene is TRBJ1-5, the V gene TRBV19, with 9 bases matching TRBD1. CDR3 length: 15 amino acids. Germline V gene sequence: CDR1 LNHDA, CDR2 SQIVND (reference sequence). V dropped 6 bases and J dropped 6; count of bases not matched to a gene: 9. CDR3 amino acids: CASSFGTGPTQPQHF. The CDR3 bases are TGTGCCAGTAGCTTCGGGACAGGGCCGACTCAGCCCCAGCATTTT.

J is TRBJ2-2 and V is TRBV28, with a weak D call TRBD1 (6 bases). This CDR3 has 15 amino acids. The germline V and J ends were trimmed by 6 bases and 6 bases, with 17 bases remaining between them. CDR1 and CDR2 from the germline V gene are MDHEN and SYDVKM. The CDR3 region is CASSRPTGLSGELFF. The CDR3 nucleotides are TGTGCCAGCAGCCGACCTACAGGGCTCTCCGGGGAGCTGTTTTTT.